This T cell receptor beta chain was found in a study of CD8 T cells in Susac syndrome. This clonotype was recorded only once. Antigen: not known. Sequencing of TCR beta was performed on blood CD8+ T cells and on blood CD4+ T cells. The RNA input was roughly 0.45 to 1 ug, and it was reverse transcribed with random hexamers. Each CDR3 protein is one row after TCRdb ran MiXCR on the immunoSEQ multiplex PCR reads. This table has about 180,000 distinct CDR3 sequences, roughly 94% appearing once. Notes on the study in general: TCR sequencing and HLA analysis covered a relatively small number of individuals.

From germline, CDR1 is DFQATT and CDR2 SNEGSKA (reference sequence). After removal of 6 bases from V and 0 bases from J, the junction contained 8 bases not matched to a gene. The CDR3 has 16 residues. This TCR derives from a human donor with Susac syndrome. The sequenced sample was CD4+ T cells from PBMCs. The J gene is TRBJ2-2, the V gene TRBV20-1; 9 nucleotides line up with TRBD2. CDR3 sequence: CSAKGASGTNTGELFF. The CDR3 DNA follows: TGCAGTGCCAAAGGGGCTAGCGGGACGAACACCGGGGAGCTGTTTTTT.